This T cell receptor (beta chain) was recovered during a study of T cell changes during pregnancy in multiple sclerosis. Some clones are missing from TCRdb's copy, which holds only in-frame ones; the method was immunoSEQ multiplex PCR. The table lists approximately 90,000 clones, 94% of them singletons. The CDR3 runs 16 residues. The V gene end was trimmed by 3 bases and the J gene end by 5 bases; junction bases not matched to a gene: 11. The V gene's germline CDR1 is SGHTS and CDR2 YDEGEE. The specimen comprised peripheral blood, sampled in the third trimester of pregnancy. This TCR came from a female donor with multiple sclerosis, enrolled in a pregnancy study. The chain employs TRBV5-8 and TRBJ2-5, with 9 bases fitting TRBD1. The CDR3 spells CASSSVSGTGFETQYF. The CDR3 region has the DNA TGTGCCAGCAGCTCCGTCTCCGGGACAGGGTTTGAGACCCAGTACTTC.